This T cell receptor beta chain stems from a study of OX40 agonist ivuxolimab in advanced cancers. Data came from immunoSEQ multiplex PCR; TCRdb stores just in-frame clones and leaves some out. Counted here are 70,000 to 85,000 clones, about 88% occurring once; the ten biggest clones make up 0.8% to 1%. On this clone itself: The antigen remains unidentified.

Baseline was the first blood sampling point, followed by cycle 4 day 1 and cycle 7 day 1. The V and J ends lost 1 base and 11 bases respectively, with 17 bases between them. Germline CDR1 is SQVTM and CDR2 is ANQGSEA. This CDR3 has 13 residues. The study's findings and limits: Certain nonresponders additionally had low normalized T-cell clonal expansion. Expanded clones belonging to CD8+ T cells outnumbered, on average, those of CD4+.

Sequencing used CD4+ or CD8+ T cells sorted from blood, obtained in a trial of the OX40 agonist ivuxolimab. The V call is TRBV29-1, the J call TRBJ1-1; D ambiguous. This receptor was taken from an adult with an advanced solid tumor such as melanoma, head and neck, liver or kidney cancer. This chain's CDR3 is CSVEGRQNRAAFF. The CDR3 bases are TGCAGCGTTGAAGGGCGGCAGAATCGCGCGGCTTTCTTT.